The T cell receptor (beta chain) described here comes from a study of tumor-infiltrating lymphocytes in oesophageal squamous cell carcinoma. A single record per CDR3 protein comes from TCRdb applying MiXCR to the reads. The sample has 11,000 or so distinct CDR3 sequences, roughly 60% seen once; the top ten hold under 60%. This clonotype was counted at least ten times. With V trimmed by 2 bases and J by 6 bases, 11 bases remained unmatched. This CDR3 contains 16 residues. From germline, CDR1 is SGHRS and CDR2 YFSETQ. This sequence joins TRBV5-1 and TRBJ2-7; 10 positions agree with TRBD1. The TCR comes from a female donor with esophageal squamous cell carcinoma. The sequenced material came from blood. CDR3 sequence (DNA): TGCGCCAGCAGCTTAAGCCCCGGGACAGGGGCGGGCGAGCAGTACTTC. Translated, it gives CASSLSPGTGAGEQYF.